Below are 23 T cell receptor beta chains sequenced from a single sample in a study of regulatory T cells in long-lasting Graves disease. As for time point: newly diagnosed GD, antithyroid drugs for less than 3 months. From PBMCs, RNA was extracted and then used to make the TCR library. The authors built TCR beta libraries using iRepertoire HTBI primers and Arm-PCR of CDR3 regions. TCRdb reprocessed the multiplex PCR reads with MiXCR, giving one entry per CDR3 protein. The table shows roughly 260,000 distinct CDR3 sequences, with more than 15% occurring only once. These sequences were also reported in another study, on T cells in Graves' hyperthyroidism and ophthalmopathy.

Sequenced here: peripheral blood mononuclear cells (PBMCs), sampled at new diagnosis, from a patient treated with antithyroid drugs. Receptors were obtained from a young woman with Graves disease.

This clonotype occurred many times. This chain uses TRBV3-1 with TRBJ1-2; TRBD1 agrees at 8 bases. CDR1 LGHDT and CDR2 YNNKEL come from the germline V gene (reference sequence). Trimming cost V 4 bases and J 7 bases; bases outside gene matches: 11. The CDR3 is 15 amino acids. CDR3 sequence reads: CASSPRQGSFRGYTF. CDR3 sequence (DNA): TGTGCCAGCAGCCCGCGACAGGGGTCCTTCCGTGGCTACACCTTC.

This clonotype was seen a few times. This chain joins TRBV25-1 and TRBJ1-2; D gene ambiguous. V was pared by 8 bases and J by 5 bases, with 12 bases between. Germline assignment: CDR1 MGHDK and CDR2 SYGVNS. CDR3 length: 12 amino acids. DNA for the CDR3: TGTGCCAGCTCTCATCCTTTGTATGGCTACACCTTC. Translated, it gives CASSHPLYGYTF.

This chain connects TRBV25-1 to TRBJ2-5, with a possible D match to TRBD1 (7 bases). The V end was cut by 2 bases, the J end by 4 bases, with 29 bases between. Germline CDR1 MGHDK, CDR2 SYGVNS. This CDR3 has 20 amino acids. The DNA for the CDR3 is TGTGCCAGCAGTGAACTGACGTCGGGGTGGACGGACAGGAGGGGAGAGACCCAGTACTTC. Translated: CASSELTSGWTDRRGETQYF.

Ten or more counts support this clonotype. The gene calls are TRBV4-1 and TRBJ2-1, with D hard to call. Germline CDR1 and CDR2: MGHRA and YSYEKL. CDR3 size: 12 residues. V lost 1 base and J 9 bases, leaving 7 bases between the germline ends. This CDR3 reads CASSQGGFEQFF. CDR3 DNA sequence: TGCGCCAGCAGCCAAGGAGGATTTGAGCAGTTCTTC.

The table lists this clonotype with many counts. The chain carries TRBV9 and TRBJ2-5; tentative D call: TRBD1 (6 bases). V lost 3 bases and J lost 1, with 7 bases in between. Per the germline V gene, CDR1 is SGDLS and CDR2 is YYNGEE. The CDR3 has 13 residues. The CDR3 spells CASSEQGQETQYF. CDR3 coding DNA: TGTGCCAGCAGCGAACAGGGCCAAGAGACCCAGTACTTC. The whole variable domain, remainder taken from reference TRBV9 and TRBJ2-5, is DSGVTQTPKHLITATGQRVTLRCSPRSGDLSVYWYQQSLDQGLQFLIQYYNGEERAKGNILERFSAQQFPDLHSELNLSSLELGDSALYFCASSEQGQETQYFGPGTRLLVL.

This clonotype was counted many times. The rearrangement links TRBV7-2 to TRBJ2-3; 8 nucleotides align to TRBD2. J was trimmed by 6 bases and V by 5 bases; bases with no gene match: 10. This CDR3 contains 15 residues. Germline CDR1 SGHTA, CDR2 FQGNSA. The CDR3 is CASSRTGGAGDTQYF. The CDR3 nucleotides read TGTGCCAGCAGCCGAACCGGGGGGGCAGGGGATACGCAGTATTTT.

This clonotype has ten or more counts. CDR3 in amino acids: CASSRERWYGYTF. CDR3 nucleotides: TGTGCCAGCAGCCGTGAGCGGTGGTATGGCTACACCTTC. J is TRBJ1-2 and V is TRBV5-8, with D unresolved. This CDR3 region has 13 residues. Germline assignment: CDR1 SGHTS and CDR2 YDEGEE. V lost 4 bases and J lost 5, with 12 bases in between.

Ten or more counts support this clonotype. The chain joins TRBV2 to TRBJ2-4; D not certain. Trimming removed 3 bases from V and 0 bases from J, with 6 bases in between. Germline V gene lookup returns CDR1 SNHLY and CDR2 FYNNEI. The CDR3 is 14 amino acids. Here the CDR3 DNA reads TGTGCCAGCAGTGAGACCGAAGCCAAAAACATTCAGTACTTC. Residues: CASSETEAKNIQYF. Complete variable domain (other parts from reference TRBV2 and TRBJ2-4): EPEVTQTPSHQVTQMGQEVILRCVPISNHLYFYWYRQILGQKVEFLVSFYNNEISEKSEIFDDQFSVERPDGSNFTLKIRSTKLEDSAMYFCASSETEAKNIQYFGAGTRLSVL.

As for this clonotype: A far larger clone is one base from this, pointing to a likely read error. The chain combines TRBV7-2 with TRBJ2-5, with TRBD2 matching over 15 bases. Germline CDR1 SGHTA, CDR2 FQGNSA. The CDR3 is made up of 15 amino acids. Trimming removed 5 bases from V and 11 bases from J; junction bases left unmatched: 9. CDR3 loop: CASSGPGLAGGGQYF. CDR3 nucleotide sequence: TGTGCCAGCAGCGGACCGGGACTAGCGGGGGGAGGGCAGTACTTC.

At least ten counts were recorded for this clonotype. The rearrangement uses TRBV6-1 and TRBJ1-1; a possible D gene is TRBD1 (5 bases). The germline CDR1 and CDR2 sequences are MNHNS and SASEGT. The CDR3 consists of 15 residues. Deletions cut 2 bases from V and 4 bases from J, with 14 bases between. CDR3 amino acids: CASSEIGGVVTEAFF. CDR3 DNA: TGTGCCAGCAGTGAAATCGGGGGAGTAGTCACTGAAGCTTTCTTT.

This clonotype came up a few times. The J gene is TRBJ2-5, the V gene TRBV7-2; 9 bases are a match to TRBD2. V dropped 1 base and J dropped 5; count of bases not matched to a gene: 8. The CDR3 consists of 16 residues. The V gene's germline CDR1 is SGHTA and CDR2 FQGNSA. CDR3 sequence (DNA): TGTGCCAGCAGCTTAGGCGGCGGGGGGGCCAGGGAGACCCAGTACTTC. This sequence encodes CASSLGGGGARETQYF.

This clonotype was detected ten times or more. The gene calls are TRBV6-1 and TRBJ1-2; D is unclear. CDR1 and CDR2 (germline): MNHNS, SASEGT. The V end was cut by 5 bases, the J end by 3 bases, with 13 bases between. This CDR3 has 14 residues. This chain's CDR3 is CASSKTRTYYGYTF. CDR3 coding DNA: TGTGCCAGCAGTAAAACCCGGACTTACTATGGCTACACCTTC.

About this clonotype: This may stem from a read error, because a much larger clone lies one nucleotide away. The chain has TRBV12-3 or TRBV12-4 and TRBJ1-2; D is uncertain. CDR3 length equals 16 residues. V was clipped by 5 bases and J by 0 bases, with 16 bases between them. The CDR3 reads CASSPRPDGANYGYTF. In nucleotides, the CDR3 is TGTGCCAGCAGTCCTCGACCCGACGGAGCTAACTATGGCTACACCTTC.

This clonotype was seen a single time. The rearrangement links TRBV14 to TRBJ2-7; D not certain. The germline V gene encodes CDR1 SGHDN and CDR2 FVKESK. The ends were cut back, 0 bases at V and 4 bases at J, with 7 bases in the middle. The CDR3 length is 13 residues. The CDR3 is CASSQELIYEQYF. CDR3 bases: TGTGCCAGCAGCCAAGAGCTCATTTACGAGCAGTACTTC.

The genes are TRBV6-6 and TRBJ2-1, with a possible D match to TRBD2 (7 bases). Germline V gene lookup returns CDR1 MNHNY and CDR2 SVGAGI (reference sequence). The V gene lost 0 bases and the J gene lost 9 bases, with 12 bases spanning the gap. The CDR3 runs 14 residues. Here the CDR3 reads CASSYSGGPPEQFF. CDR3 sequence (DNA): TGTGCCAGCAGTTACTCGGGGGGGCCCCCTGAGCAGTTCTTC.

This clonotype has more than one count but fewer than ten. The J gene is TRBJ1-1, the V gene TRBV7-2; TRBD1 might be the D (5 bases). V gave up 1 base and J gave up 2 bases, with 11 bases separating them. This CDR3 region has 15 residues. The germline V gene has CDR1 SGHTA and CDR2 FQGNSA. The CDR3 region is CASSLGAGSNTEAFF. The CDR3 nucleotides read TGTGCCAGCAGCTTAGGAGCAGGGAGTAACACTGAAGCTTTCTTT.

This clonotype was observed many times. V is TRBV3-1 and J is TRBJ2-6; D is ambiguous. In germline, CDR1 is LGHDT, CDR2 YNNKEL (reference sequence). V was cut by 1 base and J by 3 bases, with 10 bases left in between. The CDR3 runs 16 residues. This CDR3 is CASSQAMNFGANVLTF. As DNA, the CDR3 is TGTGCCAGCAGCCAAGCGATGAACTTTGGGGCCAACGTCCTGACTTTC.

This clonotype was seen ten or more times. This chain connects TRBV5-1 to TRBJ2-1, with D possibly being TRBD1 (7 bases). V lost 6 bases and J 2 bases, leaving 18 bases between the germline ends. CDR3 length: 16 residues. Germline CDR1 and CDR2: SGHRS and YFSETQ. Written as DNA, the CDR3 is TGCGCCAGCAACCCCCAGGGGGGCTTGACCTACAATGAGCAGTTCTTC. Translating it yields CASNPQGGLTYNEQFF.

This clonotype was counted at least ten times. The gene calls are TRBV20-1 and TRBJ2-1; TRBD2 aligns across 10 bases. The ends lost 5 bases at V and 11 bases at J; junction bases unmatched: 12. The CDR3 runs 14 residues. CDR1 and CDR2 (germline): DFQATT, SNEGSKA (reference sequence). DNA of the CDR3: TGCAGTGCTTACGAGGATACAGCGGGGGGGCAGCAGTTCTTC. Encoded protein: CSAYEDTAGGQQFF.

This clonotype came up many times. This sequence may be a read error, since a much larger clone differs from it by one base. The chain joins TRBV7-9 to TRBJ2-7; D is perhaps TRBD1 (8 bases). CDR3 length: 14 residues. Germline CDR1 and CDR2: SEHNR and FQNEAQ (reference sequence). The V end was cut by 1 base, the J end by 5 bases, with 12 bases between. CDR3: CASSLDRGGDEQYF. DNA for the CDR3: TGTGCCAGCAGCTTAGACAGGGGGGGGGACGAGCAGTACTTC.

Ten or more counts support this clonotype. J is TRBJ2-3 and V is TRBV11-1; no clear D gene. Germline lookup yields CDR1 SGHAT and CDR2 FQDESV (reference sequence). Trimming removed 8 bases at V and 2 bases at J, with 11 bases between. This CDR3 region has 13 residues. The CDR3 here is CASSKAPTDTQYF. The CDR3 DNA sequence: TGTGCCAGCTCGAAAGCCCCCACAGATACGCAGTATTTT. The whole variable domain, remainder taken from reference TRBV11-1 and TRBJ2-3, is EAEVAQSPRYKITEKSQAVAFWCDPISGHATLYWYRQILGQGPELLVQFQDESVVDDSQLPKDRFSAERLKGVDSTLKIQPAELGDSAMYLCASSKAPTDTQYFGPGTRLTVL.

The table lists this clonotype with a few counts. V and J are TRBV20-1 and TRBJ1-6; TRBD1 might be the D (6 bases). The CDR3 has 14 amino acids. Trimming stripped 4 bases from V and 4 bases from J, with 11 bases between. CDR1 is DFQATT and CDR2 is SNEGSKA in the germline V gene (reference sequence). The CDR3: CSAILGQYNSPLHF. The CDR3 DNA reads as TGCAGTGCTATACTTGGACAGTATAATTCACCCCTCCACTTT.

This clonotype was observed at least ten times. The rearrangement links TRBV2 to TRBJ1-4; tentatively, D is TRBD1 (5 bases). Germline V CDR1 and CDR2: SNHLY, FYNNEI. The V gene lost 7 bases and the J gene lost 7 bases, with 16 bases spanning the gap. The CDR3 is 14 amino acids. For the CDR3, the DNA is TGTGCCAGCACTCCGGACGGGACGAGTGAAAAACTGTTTTTT. Residues: CASTPDGTSEKLFF.